A single sample is the source of the 8 T cell receptor beta chains below, sequenced in a study of PD-1 blockade in classical Hodgkin lymphoma. All patients experienced relapse after autologous stem cell transplantation, and brentuximab vedotin exposure was variable. Libraries were prepared by immunoSEQ multiplex PCR; TCRdb keeps only in-frame clonotypes and omits some of them. The sample lists approximately 80,000 clones; roughly 90% were seen once. Sample: peripheral blood mononuclear cells (PBMCs), taken at baseline. These receptors originate from a human donor with classical Hodgkin lymphoma.

This sequence joins TRBV7-2 and TRBJ2-5, with 8 bases that match TRBD2. Germline V gives CDR1 SGHTA, CDR2 FQGNSA. J lost 1 base, V lost 1 base, and 5 bases had no gene match. The CDR3 covers 16 residues. The CDR3 spells CASSLGAGAFQETQYF. The CDR3 nucleotides read TGTGCCAGCAGCTTAGGAGCGGGAGCCTTCCAAGAGACCCAGTACTTC.

This sequence joins TRBV5-4 and TRBJ2-2, with 7 bases matching TRBD1. The CDR3 consists of 15 residues. The junction had 3 bases not matched to a gene; V was cut back by 4 bases and J by 0 bases. Germline-derived CDR1 and CDR2 are SGHNT and YYREEE (reference sequence). The DNA of the CDR3 is TGTGCCAGCAGCCTCGACAGGGCGAACACCGGGGAGCTGTTTTTT. This translates into CASSLDRANTGELFF.

The table lists this clone with a count of one. The chain combines TRBV18 with TRBJ2-5; D uncertain. V was trimmed by 0 bases and J by 6 bases, leaving 5 bases between them. The CDR3 has 12 amino acids. CDR1 KGHSH and CDR2 LQKENI come from the germline V gene. The CDR3 here is CASSPPTQTQYF. CDR3 DNA sequence: TGTGCCAGCTCACCACCTACCCAGACCCAGTACTTC.

This clone was picked up a small number of times. The CDR3 is CASKRGTGSYEQYF. In DNA, the CDR3 is TGTGCCAGCAAAAGAGGGACAGGTTCCTACGAGCAGTACTTC. The genes are TRBV6-5 and TRBJ2-7, with TRBD1 matching 8 bases. The germline V gene has CDR1 MNHEY and CDR2 SVGAGI. Trimming cost V 7 bases and J 1 base; bases outside gene matches: 6. This CDR3 contains 14 residues.

The chain joins TRBV5-4 to TRBJ2-5, with TRBD1 identical over 11 bases. Trimming cost V 4 bases and J 1 base; bases outside gene matches: 6. Looked up from germline, CDR1 is SGHNT and CDR2 is YYREEE (reference sequence). The CDR3 runs 16 residues. The CDR3 here is CASSAPGQGVQETQYF. The CDR3 nucleotides are TGTGCCAGCAGCGCTCCGGGACAGGGGGTCCAAGAGACCCAGTACTTC.

This clone was counted between two and nine times. The chain employs TRBV6-1 and TRBJ1-2; TRBD1 matches 8 bases. V lost 4 bases, J lost 5 bases, and 15 bases stayed unmatched. CDR3 length equals 17 residues. Per germline, CDR1 MNHNS and CDR2 SASEGT. CDR3 bases: TGTGCCAGCAGTGGGCTTAGGGACAGGTCAGGACGGTATGGCTACACCTTC. Translation gives CASSGLRDRSGRYGYTF.

This chain links TRBV29-1 with TRBJ1-1; 7 bases fit TRBD1. The CDR3 loop spans 12 amino acids. The junction had 6 bases not matched to a gene; V was cut back by 7 bases and J by 4 bases. Germline V gives CDR1 SQVTM, CDR2 ANQGSEA. In DNA, the CDR3 is TGCAGCGGTGACAGGGTCGTCACTGAAGCTTTCTTT. Protein product: CSGDRVVTEAFF.

V and J are TRBV5-1 and TRBJ1-1; 9 bases match TRBD1. Germline values: CDR1 SGHRS, CDR2 YFSETQ. The CDR3 has 14 residues. The junction had 9 bases not matched to a gene; V was cut back by 4 bases and J by 8 bases. CDR3 DNA sequence: TGCGCCAGCAGCACGGGACAGGGATATTTGGAAGCTTTCTTT. As protein: CASSTGQGYLEAFF. The whole variable domain, filled in from reference TRBV5-1 and TRBJ1-1, reads KAGVTQTPRYLIKTRGQQVTLSCSPISGHRSVSWYQQTPGQGLQFLFEYFSETQRNKGNFPGRFSGRQFSNSRSEMNVSTLELGDSALYLCASSTGQGYLEAFFGQGTRLTVV.